The 21 T cell receptor beta chains listed next were all sequenced from one sample in a study of blood T cell repertoires in COVID-19 (dated by TCRdb to the early 2020s). Libraries were prepared through the immunoSEQ multiplex PCR assay. The source is immuneACCESS, and TCRdb retained only in-frame sequences with V and J called. Part of the clones is not carried over; for the studies checked, unresolved V genes explain less than half of this, and the remainder is unexplained. For this sample the table gives roughly 220,000 clones, of which roughly 88% were detected only once. About 2.2% of the sample comes from the top ten. The sequencing sample was made of peripheral blood. These receptors all stem from a man aged 25-45 years who had recovered from COVID-19.

This clone was seen once. The chain couples TRBV9 to TRBJ1-1; D gene unclear. CDR3 length: 15 residues. Trimming pared 0 bases from V and 4 bases from J, leaving 13 bases between. The germline gives CDR1 SGDLS, CDR2 YYNGEE. CDR3 sequence reads: CASSVEGRRVTEAFF. Here the CDR3 DNA reads TGTGCCAGCAGCGTAGAGGGCAGGCGGGTCACTGAAGCTTTCTTT.

V usage is TRBV7-7 and J usage is TRBJ2-7; D gene unclear. V shed 3 bases and J shed 1 base, with 7 bases lying between them. The V gene's germline CDR1 is SSHAT and CDR2 FNYEAQ (reference sequence). The CDR3 loop spans 13 amino acids. CDR3 DNA sequence: TGTGCCAGCAGCTTGAGGCTGTCCTACGAGCAGTACTTC. This encodes CASSLRLSYEQYF.

This clone was counted once. The gene calls are TRBV6-5 and TRBJ1-1; D is possibly TRBD1 (5 bases). This CDR3 spans 16 amino acids. CDR1 is MNHEY and CDR2 is SVGAGI in the germline V gene. The V gene lost 3 bases and the J gene lost 5 bases, with 19 bases spanning the gap. CDR3 sequence reads: CASSYTVRSGGTEAFF. CDR3 sequence (DNA): TGTGCCAGCAGTTATACGGTACGCTCTGGGGGGACTGAAGCTTTCTTT.

The chain employs TRBV7-9 and TRBJ2-1; 8 nucleotides agree with TRBD2. The trim removed 4 bases at V and 8 bases at J, leaving 13 bases unmatched. CDR3 length equals 16 residues. The germline V gene has CDR1 SEHNR and CDR2 FQNEAQ (reference sequence). The DNA of the CDR3 is TGTGCCAGCAGCTCCGGGAGGCGGGGGGTTCGCGATGAGCAGTTCTTC. Residues: CASSSGRRGVRDEQFF. The complete variable domain, with remaining parts taken from reference TRBV7-9 and TRBJ2-1, reads DTGVSQNPRHKITKRGQNVTFRCDPISEHNRLYWYRQTLGQGPEFLTYFQNEAQLEKSRLLSDRFSAERPKGSFSTLEIQRTEQGDSAMYLCASSSGRRGVRDEQFFGPGTRLTVL.

The chain is built from TRBV2 and TRBJ2-1; TRBD2 is a possible D gene (6 bases). CDR3 length equals 14 residues. Germline lookup yields CDR1 SNHLY and CDR2 FYNNEI. The V and J ends lost 6 bases and 2 bases respectively, with 11 bases between them. The CDR3 DNA is TGTGCCAGCAGCCGGGAGCCTACCTACAATGAGCAGTTCTTC. Translated: CASSREPTYNEQFF.

This clone was picked up one time. The chain joins TRBV5-5 to TRBJ1-3; possible D gene TRBD1, 6 bases. The V end was cut by 3 bases, the J end by 5 bases, with 30 bases between. Germline assignment: CDR1 SGHKS and CDR2 YYEKEE (reference sequence). This CDR3 has 20 residues. CDR3 bases: TGTGCCAGCAGCTCAATCGGTCCGGGACAAAAATTAGACCGGCGAAACACCATATATTTT. Protein product: CASSSIGPGQKLDRRNTIYF.

The chain employs TRBV5-1 and TRBJ2-3; D not resolved. V shed 0 bases and J shed 6 bases, with 8 bases lying between them. This CDR3 has 13 residues. In germline, CDR1 is SGHRS, CDR2 YFSETQ. The CDR3 here is CASSLAPRDTQYF. The CDR3, as DNA: TGCGCCAGCAGCTTGGCCCCGAGGGATACGCAGTATTTT. The complete variable domain, with remaining parts taken from reference TRBV5-1 and TRBJ2-3, reads KAGVTQTPRYLIKTRGQQVTLSCSPISGHRSVSWYQQTPGQGLQFLFEYFSETQRNKGNFPGRFSGRQFSNSRSEMNVSTLELGDSALYLCASSLAPRDTQYFGPGTRLTVL.

The chain recombines TRBV6-2 or TRBV6-3 with TRBJ2-1, with 9 bases matching TRBD2. The CDR3 consists of 16 residues. CDR1 is MNHEY and CDR2 is SVGEGT in the germline V gene. V shed 2 bases, J shed 5 bases, and the junction held 7 bases outside the gene matches. CDR3 bases: TGTGCCAGCAGTTACCCCCAGGCGGGGGGGCACAATGAGCAGTTCTTC. Its translation is CASSYPQAGGHNEQFF.

This clone came up once. The chain links TRBV5-1 to TRBJ2-1, with 8 bases fitting TRBD1. Looked up from germline, CDR1 is SGHRS and CDR2 is YFSETQ. After removal of 4 bases from V and 9 bases from J, the junction contained 12 bases not matched to a gene. The length of the CDR3 is 15 residues. CDR3 DNA: TGCGCCAGCAGCCGCTTGCAGGGGGCAATTAGTGAGCAGTTCTTC. This translates into CASSRLQGAISEQFF. The full variable domain, in which reference TRBV5-1 and TRBJ2-1 provide the parts outside the CDR3, is KAGVTQTPRYLIKTRGQQVTLSCSPISGHRSVSWYQQTPGQGLQFLFEYFSETQRNKGNFPGRFSGRQFSNSRSEMNVSTLELGDSALYLCASSRLQGAISEQFFGPGTRLTVL.

The chain employs TRBV5-6 and TRBJ1-2; D gene uncertain. The CDR3 sequence is 14 residues long. Germline loops: CDR1 SGHDT, CDR2 YYEEEE. Trimming stripped 2 bases from V and 5 bases from J, with 13 bases between. The CDR3 DNA is TGTGCCAGCAGCTTCCCACAACAGAATTATGGCTACACCTTC. It yields the protein CASSFPQQNYGYTF.

J is TRBJ1-2 and V is TRBV10-3; TRBD1 might be the D (5 bases). Germline V gene sequence: CDR1 ENHRY, CDR2 SYGVKD. The CDR3 length is 13 residues. V gave up 2 bases and J gave up 3 bases, with 7 bases separating them. CDR3 bases: TGTGCCATCAGTGAGAGGGGCCACTATGGCTACACCTTC. The encoded protein is CAISERGHYGYTF.

This CDR3 reads CASSDRTSSETQYF. CDR3 sequence (DNA): TGTGCCAGCAGTGACCGAACTAGTAGCGAGACCCAGTACTTC. The V and J genes are TRBV2 and TRBJ2-5; TRBD2 might be the D (5 bases). Trimming took off 3 bases at V and 5 bases at J, with 13 bases between the two ends. CDR1 is SNHLY, CDR2 FYNNEI, per germline. The CDR3 sequence is 14 residues long.

Here the CDR3 DNA reads TGTGCCAGCAGCTTGGGACAAGAATATAATTCACCCCTCCACTTT. The encoded protein is CASSLGQEYNSPLHF. This chain joins TRBV5-5 and TRBJ1-6, with D unresolved. The germline V and J ends were trimmed by 0 bases and 4 bases, with 8 bases remaining between them. Per the germline V gene, CDR1 is SGHKS and CDR2 is YYEKEE (reference sequence). The CDR3 is 15 amino acids.

The chain recombines TRBV7-8 with TRBJ2-1; D not certain. The CDR3 runs 16 residues. From germline, CDR1 is SGHVS and CDR2 FQNEAQ. Deletions cut 1 base from V and 0 bases from J, with 10 bases between. This chain's CDR3 is CASSLGPKDSYNEQFF. CDR3 DNA sequence: TGTGCCAGCAGCTTAGGGCCAAAAGACTCCTACAATGAGCAGTTCTTC.

This sequence joins TRBV5-5 and TRBJ1-1; possible D gene TRBD1, 5 bases. Trimming cost V 4 bases and J 1 base, with 17 bases left between them. The CDR3 extends over 16 amino acids. The V gene's germline CDR1 is SGHKS and CDR2 YYEKEE (reference sequence). CDR3 region: CASSPRAPQGNTEAFF. DNA for the CDR3: TGTGCCAGCAGCCCCAGGGCGCCACAAGGGAACACTGAAGCTTTCTTT.

The rearrangement joins TRBV30 to TRBJ1-1; no clear D gene. V gave up 0 bases and J gave up 4 bases, with 12 bases separating them. The CDR3 sequence is 14 residues long. The germline V gene encodes CDR1 GTSNPN and CDR2 SVGIG (reference sequence). The CDR3 spells CAWSVYRDFTEAFF. The CDR3 DNA follows: TGTGCCTGGAGTGTCTATCGAGATTTCACTGAAGCTTTCTTT. The full variable domain, with the rest looked up from reference TRBV30 and TRBJ1-1, is SQTIHQWPATLVQPVGSPLSLECTVEGTSNPNLYWYRQAAGRGLQLLFYSVGIGQISSEVPQNLSASRPQDRQFILSSKKLLLSDSGFYLCAWSVYRDFTEAFFGQGTRLTVV.

This clone was counted once. The chain couples TRBV5-8 to TRBJ2-4; D gene ambiguous. The CDR3 is made up of 15 amino acids. The V end was cut by 2 bases, the J end by 4 bases, with 13 bases between. Germline V gene sequence: CDR1 SGHTS, CDR2 YDEGEE. The CDR3 loop is CASSFRADKKNIQYF. As DNA, the CDR3 is TGTGCCAGCAGCTTCCGTGCAGACAAAAAAAACATTCAGTACTTC.

This chain uses TRBV29-1 with TRBJ1-1; D call uncertain. This CDR3 region has 11 residues. Between the trimmed V and J ends, which lost 0 bases and 7 bases, there was a span of 6 bases. Germline V gives CDR1 SQVTM, CDR2 ANQGSEA. The CDR3 reads CSVEEALEAFF. CDR3 coding DNA: TGCAGCGTTGAAGAGGCTCTTGAAGCTTTCTTT.

This chain joins TRBV6-1 and TRBJ1-1; TRBD1 matches at 8 bases. This CDR3 comprises 14 residues. From germline, CDR1 is MNHNS and CDR2 SASEGT. Trimming removed 2 bases from V and 4 bases from J; junction bases left unmatched: 3. Here the CDR3 reads CASSEQGASTEAFF. In nucleotides, the CDR3 is TGTGCCAGCAGTGAACAGGGGGCTAGCACTGAAGCTTTCTTT.

V and J are TRBV7-9 and TRBJ2-7; no firm D call. Trimming removed 7 bases at V and 2 bases at J, with 9 bases between. The CDR3 runs to 12 residues. Germline loops: CDR1 SEHNR, CDR2 FQNEAQ (reference sequence). The CDR3 DNA reads as TGTGCCAGCACTACGGAGACCTACGAGCAGTACTTC. It is translated as CASTTETYEQYF.

The V and J genes are TRBV6-6 and TRBJ1-1, with no clear D. The germline V gene has CDR1 MNHNY and CDR2 SVGAGI (reference sequence). V was trimmed by 7 bases and J by 2 bases, leaving 11 bases between them. This CDR3 has 13 residues. This CDR3 is CASTPSRNTEAFF. The CDR3 nucleotides are TGTGCCAGCACCCCATCGCGAAACACTGAAGCTTTCTTT.